This T cell receptor (beta chain) comes out of a study of T cell responses to AZD1222 COVID-19 vaccine. Regarding the study as a whole: CD4 TCRs linked to vaccination spanned spike, dominating at 160-218 and 743-854. It should be noted that donors were predominantly white British and more often female, and clonal diversity was possibly underestimated.

Germline V gives CDR1 KGHDR, CDR2 SFDVKD. The CDR3 loop spans 14 amino acids. V lost 3 bases and J 7 bases, leaving 12 bases between the germline ends. The data were produced by immunoSEQ multiplex PCR, yet TCRdb's version contains in-frame clones alone and is incomplete. The sample yields around 99,000 clones, about 88% seen once. As concerns this clone: The antigen remains undetermined.

Sequencing used peripheral blood, obtained on day 0 of AZD1222 vaccination. The chain couples TRBV24-1 to TRBJ2-1; D gene uncertain. The receptor comes from an adult in good health. The CDR3 DNA sequence: TGTGCCACCAGTGATAGCATTACCGTTAATGAGCAGTTCTTC. Amino acid sequence: CATSDSITVNEQFF.